The 3 T cell receptor beta chains below all came from one sample that was sequenced in a study of T cell changes during pregnancy in multiple sclerosis. The method was immunoSEQ multiplex PCR; TCRdb's version includes in-frame clones alone and lacks a portion of them. The table has fewer than 100,000 clones, 75% to 90% seen once. The material sequenced was peripheral blood, taken before pregnancy. The receptors shown here come from a female donor with multiple sclerosis, enrolled in a pregnancy study.

This clone was found once. DNA of the CDR3: TGTGCCAGCAGTGAAGGGACACACACAGATACGCAGTATTTT. Its translation: CASSEGTHTDTQYF. V is TRBV6-4 and J is TRBJ2-3; a possible D gene is TRBD1 (6 bases). This CDR3 has 14 residues. Trimming pared 3 bases from V and 2 bases from J, leaving 9 bases between. Per the germline V gene, CDR1 is MRHNA and CDR2 is SNTAGT.

This chain uses TRBV7-2 with TRBJ2-2, with TRBD2 matching over 10 bases. V shed 5 bases, J shed 4 bases, and the junction held 7 bases outside the gene matches. Germline loops: CDR1 SGHTA, CDR2 FQGNSA. The CDR3 is 16 residues long. The chain's CDR3 is CASSPTSGGVTGELFF. In DNA form, the CDR3 reads TGTGCCAGCAGCCCAACCAGCGGGGGGGTCACCGGGGAGCTGTTTTTT.

The chain has TRBV2 and TRBJ1-1, with D perhaps matching TRBD1 (6 bases). The germline gives CDR1 SNHLY, CDR2 FYNNEI. Trimming took off 7 bases at V and 0 bases at J, with 15 bases between the two ends. This CDR3 contains 15 residues. CDR3 amino acids: CASTEDSSMNTEAFF. The CDR3 nucleotides are TGTGCCAGCACTGAGGACAGCTCAATGAACACTGAAGCTTTCTTT.